This TCR beta chain was obtained from a study of blood T cells in healthy people across ages. Study outcomes and limitations: Long-lived donors carried more naive CD4+ cells and greater diversity than aged donors.

PCR was performed a second time for about 6 to 12 cycles using a sample-barcoded 5' primer and a J-beta primer mix. One entry per CDR3 protein results from TCRdb running MiXCR on the 5' RACE reads. The repertoire holds roughly 800,000 distinct CDR3 sequences, with approximately 55% as singletons. As regards this clonotype: Its specificity is unknown.

The CDR3 is 13 residues long. From germline, CDR1 is MGHRA and CDR2 YSYEKL. V trimming: 6 bases; J trimming: 14 bases; junction bases outside the gene matches: 14. This receptor was identified in an older man in good health. The sample was blood. The chain links TRBV4-1 to TRBJ2-3, with TRBD1 matching 7 bases. The CDR3 bases are TGCGCCAGCAGTCATTTTGGGGACAGATACGCGTATTTT. Translation gives CASSHFGDRYAYF.